The 14 T cell receptor beta chains below all came from one sample that was sequenced in a study of regulatory T cells in long-lasting Graves disease. Time point given: newly diagnosed GD, antithyroid drugs for less than 3 months. Extracted RNA from PBMCs served as the source of the TCR library. Arm-PCR of CDR3 regions with iRepertoire HTBI primers generated TCR beta libraries. TCRdb redid the calling of the multiplex PCR reads with MiXCR, one entry per CDR3 protein. There are about 320,000 distinct CDR3 sequences in the sample; 15% to 20% occur only once, and around 37% lies in the top ten. The sample consisted of peripheral blood mononuclear cells (PBMCs), taken at new diagnosis, from a patient treated with antithyroid drugs. These receptors all come from a female donor with Graves disease.

This clonotype was found many times. V usage is TRBV12-3 or TRBV12-4 and J usage is TRBJ1-2; D call uncertain. The ends were cut back, 6 bases at V and 6 bases at J, with 14 bases in the middle. This CDR3 contains 13 residues. In DNA, the CDR3 is TGTGCCAGCAGCTCCTCCTCTGAAAATGGCTACACCTTC. It is translated as CASSSSSENGYTF.

The J gene is TRBJ2-5, the V gene TRBV2; D unresolved. Trimming removed 4 bases at V and 2 bases at J, with 11 bases between. This CDR3 has 14 amino acids. Germline CDR1 SNHLY, CDR2 FYNNEI. The CDR3 nucleotides are TGTGCCAGCAGTGTTAGCAGGCTTCAAGAGACCCAGTACTTC. This codes for CASSVSRLQETQYF.

The table lists this clonotype with a count of one. This may be a read error: a much more frequent sequence differs by one nucleotide. The chain carries TRBV3-1 and TRBJ2-7; TRBD2 aligns across 8 bases. V lost 2 bases, J lost 2 bases, and 2 bases stayed unmatched. The CDR3 contains 14 residues. Germline V gives CDR1 LGHDT, CDR2 YNNKEL (reference sequence). The DNA of the CDR3 is TGTGCCAGCAGCCAAACGGGAGGGCCCTACGAGCAGTACTTC. Its protein is CASSQTGGPYEQYF.

This clonotype was detected only a few times. J is TRBJ2-3 and V is TRBV3-1, with TRBD1 matching over 10 bases. The CDR3 loop spans 18 amino acids. Trimming at V came to 0 bases and at J to 2 bases, leaving 8 bases not matched to a gene. Germline CDR1 and CDR2: LGHDT and YNNKEL (reference sequence). The CDR3, as DNA: TGTGCCAGCAGCCAAGATCTCAGTGGGACAGGGGACACAGATACGCAGTATTTT. This codes for CASSQDLSGTGDTDTQYF.

This clonotype was detected ten times or more. This chain links TRBV11-3 with TRBJ2-7; D possibly corresponds to TRBD2 (5 bases). Germline V gene sequence: CDR1 SGHNT, CDR2 YENEEA. The germline V and J ends were trimmed by 3 bases and 9 bases, with 18 bases remaining between them. This CDR3 has 14 amino acids. The CDR3 region has the DNA TGTGCCAGCAGCTTGCCGGGATCCTTTATCGGGCAGTACTTC. Translation gives CASSLPGSFIGQYF.

V gene TRBV9 combines with J gene TRBJ1-2; possibly TRBD1 for D (6 bases). The germline V gene has CDR1 SGDLS and CDR2 YYNGEE. With 0 bases removed from V and 4 bases from J, the gap between germline ends came to 7 bases. The CDR3 has 13 amino acids. DNA of the CDR3: TGTGCCAGCAGCGTAGCGGACAGCTATGGCTACACCTTC. Translated, it gives CASSVADSYGYTF.

This clonotype has at least ten counts. This chain links TRBV11-3 with TRBJ2-5, with D possibly matching TRBD2 (6 bases). V was pared by 4 bases and J by 5 bases, with 23 bases between. The length of the CDR3 is 17 residues. Germline V CDR1 and CDR2: SGHNT, YENEEA. CDR3 in DNA: TGTGCCAGCAGCTCATCCCGACTAGGATCGGCAGGGGAGACCCAGTACTTC. Its protein product is CASSSSRLGSAGETQYF.

The genes are TRBV12-3 or TRBV12-4 and TRBJ2-2; perhaps D is TRBD1 or TRBD2 (5 bases each). V shed 6 bases and J shed 5 bases, with 19 bases lying between them. The CDR3 sequence is 16 residues long. DNA for the CDR3: TGTGCCAGCAGCCCTGAGTGGGGATGGGGGACCGGGGAGCTGTTTTTT. This translates into CASSPEWGWGTGELFF.

This clonotype was detected ten times or more. The chain joins TRBV20-1 to TRBJ2-7; 7 bases match TRBD2. Looked up from germline, CDR1 is DFQATT and CDR2 is SNEGSKA (reference sequence). There are 15 residues in the CDR3. The V segment lost 2 bases and the J segment 6 bases; nucleotides outside the gene matches: 13. CDR3 nucleotides: TGCAGTGCTAGATTGGGGGGGGTTACAACGGGCGAGCAGTACTTC. It specifies CSARLGGVTTGEQYF.

This clonotype was detected ten times or more. The chain joins TRBV5-1 to TRBJ2-7; 9 bases line up with TRBD2. CDR3 length: 15 residues. V was clipped by 2 bases and J by 4 bases; unmatched bases: 7. Germline lookup yields CDR1 SGHRS and CDR2 YFSETQ. The CDR3 reads CASSFSAGGYYEQYF. CDR3 coding DNA: TGCGCCAGCAGCTTTTCAGCGGGAGGTTATTACGAGCAGTACTTC.

This clonotype was seen repeatedly, ten times or more. The CDR3 DNA reads TGTGCCAGCAGCCCTCCGGGACAGGATGAAAAACTGTTTTTT. Translating it yields CASSPPGQDEKLFF. The chain couples TRBV18 to TRBJ1-4, with 8 nucleotides matching TRBD1. The CDR3 is 14 amino acids. J was trimmed by 6 bases and V by 8 bases; bases with no gene match: 8. Germline V gene data show CDR1 as KGHSH and CDR2 as LQKENI.

The sample holds many counts of this clonotype. This CDR3 is CASSSGVDPRLAYEQYF. The CDR3, as DNA: TGTGCCAGCAGCTCAGGGGTGGACCCAAGGTTAGCGTACGAGCAGTACTTC. The chain recombines TRBV11-1 with TRBJ2-7; D is possibly TRBD1 (6 bases). Per the germline V gene, CDR1 is SGHAT and CDR2 is FQDESV (reference sequence). This CDR3 has 17 amino acids. Trimming cost V 4 bases and J 4 bases, with 23 bases left between them.

A few counts support this clonotype. The rearrangement joins TRBV20-1 to TRBJ2-7; tentative D call: TRBD1 (5 bases). Trimming cost V 1 base and J 1 base, with 11 bases left between them. This CDR3 has 14 amino acids. Germline lookup yields CDR1 DFQATT and CDR2 SNEGSKA (reference sequence). The CDR3 reads CSARVPGKSYEQYF. For the CDR3, the DNA is TGCAGTGCTAGAGTACCAGGGAAATCCTACGAGCAGTACTTC.

In its sample, this clonotype was seen many times. The CDR3 coding sequence is TGTGCCAGCAGCATCTTGGTTGGCGGGTTTAGTTCCCAGTACTTC. Translated: CASSILVGGFSSQYF. The chain joins TRBV12-3 or TRBV12-4 to TRBJ2-5, with a weak D call TRBD2 (5 bases). The length of the CDR3 is 15 residues. The V end lost 6 bases, the J end lost 9 bases, and 23 bases lay between the germline ends.